The TCR beta chain described here comes from a study of tumor-infiltrating lymphocytes in oesophageal squamous cell carcinoma (dated by TCRdb to about 2016). Library method: PCR. The reads were generated on an Illumina HiSeq 2000. TCRdb reprocessed the public reads (quality trimming at Q25 with fastp, clone calling with MiXCR) and kept in-frame beta chains. Rows merge per CDR3 protein into single entries with the most common DNA and genes. The sample table records over 15,000 distinct CDR3 sequences; 35% to 45% of these occur just once. The top ten hold roughly a third of the sample. In its sample, this clonotype was seen many times. This receptor's antigen is unknown. Base quality data are lacking; no much larger clone is found one base away. The TCR originated in a female donor with esophageal squamous cell carcinoma. The specimen was normal esophageal tissue next to the tumor.

At the DNA level, the sequence is TGTGCCAGCAGTTATTCCACAACTAGCGGGATCACAGATACGCAGTATTTT. It specifies CASSYSTTSGITDTQYF. The chain is encoded by TRBV6-1 joined to TRBJ2-3; 10 nucleotides in the junction match TRBD2. From a lookup of the germline V gene, CDR1 and CDR2 are MNHNS and SASEGT. Here V drops 5 bases and J drops 2 bases, and the junction holds 10 bases not matched to any gene. The CDR3 goes from the cysteine to the phenylalanine over 17 residues. Only the CDR3 part of the read is kept: 51 bases, read in frame from the first base.